The rows below give T cell receptor beta chains drawn from one sample of a study of blood T cell repertoires in COVID-19. The table came from immunoSEQ multiplex PCR; TCRdb's copy has only in-frame clones and leaves some out. The table lists 200,000 to 250,000 clones, roughly 80% of them singletons, with 4.5% to 6% in the top ten. Sequenced sample: peripheral blood. All receptors derive from a woman in her sixties who had recovered from COVID-19. Each CDR3 is given with its conserved first and last residue. D genes are given only for firm matches.

D: .; V: TRBV27; CDR3: CASRETAFSGNTIYF
D: .; V: TRBV6-2/TRBV6-3; CDR3: CASSYVSHRENQPQHF
D: .; V: TRBV11-2; CDR3: CASSPGLFGYTF
D: .; V: TRBV6-2/TRBV6-3; CDR3: CASSYEGGYQPQHF
D: .; V: TRBV27; CDR3: CASSLLYGSYEQYF
D: .; V: TRBV5-1; CDR3: CASSLVGDSYEQYF
D: .; V: TRBV19; CDR3: CASSIAGTPETQYF
D: TRBD2; V: TRBV6-6; CDR3: CASSYRGLAAQYF
D: .; V: TRBV6-2/TRBV6-3; CDR3: CASSQHRDYQPQHF
D: .; V: TRBV14; CDR3: CASSQREYEETQYF
D: .; V: TRBV7-9; CDR3: CASSFQGTGELFF
D: .; V: TRBV11-2; CDR3: CASSLTRGGREQFF
D: TRBD1; V: TRBV6-2/TRBV6-3; CDR3: CASSLGGVGQPQHF
D: .; V: TRBV6-6; CDR3: CASSLQTGTTDTQYF
D: .; V: TRBV3-1/TRBV3-2; CDR3: CASSQDLDGEQFF
D: TRBD2; V: TRBV9; CDR3: CASSTRGGGADTQYF
D: TRBD2; V: TRBV4-1; CDR3: CASSPESGLAGFQETQYF
D: .; V: TRBV5-1; CDR3: CASSLARGPSTDTQYF
D: .; V: TRBV6-2/TRBV6-3; CDR3: CASSLQTEAFF
D: .; V: TRBV20-1; CDR3: CSASHGVTGELFF
D: .; V: TRBV18; CDR3: CASFLRCYEQYF
D: .; V: TRBV4-1; CDR3: CASSQGAAMNTEAFF
D: TRBD2; V: TRBV7-2; CDR3: CASSLEAGLQETQYF
D: .; V: TRBV7-9; CDR3: CASSFVGSNSYNSPLHF
D: TRBD2; V: TRBV27; CDR3: CASSLRLAGGSPYNEQFF
D: TRBD2; V: TRBV18; CDR3: CASSRTSGGLGTDTQYF
D: .; V: TRBV9; CDR3: CASSVEGQPYGYTF
D: .; V: TRBV19; CDR3: CASSIQDSALEQYF
D: .; V: TRBV7-6; CDR3: CASSTTGEGDTGELFF
D: .; V: TRBV10-2; CDR3: CASSEVGGRAGELFF
D: TRBD2; V: TRBV9; CDR3: CASSVVGTSGGATDTQYF